This TCR beta chain was identified in a study of CD8 T cells in ankylosing spondylitis. Notes on this clonotype: Its antigen remains unidentified.

CDR1 and CDR2 (germline): MNHEY, SMNVEV (reference sequence). V was shortened by 1 base and J by 1 base, with 13 bases between the two germline ends. The CDR3 consists of 16 residues. Study-wide findings and caveats: Disease-associated clones were reportedly significantly overrepresented in matched ankylosing spondylitis synovial fluid. Past research had described some motif variants in reactive arthritis synovial fluid and blood. Within peripheral blood, clones linked to disease were CD8+ and relatively rare.

TCRdb called the 5' RACE reads again in MiXCR, with one record for every CDR3 protein. The sample shows around 250,000 distinct CDR3 sequences, 15% to 20% of them seen only once. This chain connects TRBV27 to TRBJ1-1, with D unresolved. The sample taken for sequencing was blood, either unsorted or a sorted T cell fraction (not recorded which). This receptor was taken from a male donor with ankylosing spondylitis or in good health (not recorded which). CDR3 sequence: CASSLYLGTTNTEAFF. In DNA form, the CDR3 reads TGTGCCAGCAGTTTATACCTAGGCACCACGAACACTGAAGCTTTCTTT.